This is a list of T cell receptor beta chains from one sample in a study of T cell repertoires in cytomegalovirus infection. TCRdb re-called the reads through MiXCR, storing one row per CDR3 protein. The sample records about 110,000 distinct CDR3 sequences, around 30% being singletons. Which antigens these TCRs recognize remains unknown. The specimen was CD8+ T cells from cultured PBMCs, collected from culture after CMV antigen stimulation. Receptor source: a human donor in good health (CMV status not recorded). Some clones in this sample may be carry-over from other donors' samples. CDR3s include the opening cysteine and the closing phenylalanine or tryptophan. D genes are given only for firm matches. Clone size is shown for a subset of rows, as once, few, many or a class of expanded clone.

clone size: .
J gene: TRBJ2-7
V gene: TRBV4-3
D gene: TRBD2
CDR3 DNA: TGCGCCAGCAGCCAAGATCGGCGGGGGGCGAGCTCCTACGAGCAGTACTTC
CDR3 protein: CASSQDRRGASSYEQYF

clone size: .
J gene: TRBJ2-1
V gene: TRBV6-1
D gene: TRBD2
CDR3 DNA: TGTGCCAGCAGTGACCCGGGACTAGCGCCCCAAGGGGAGCAGTTCTTC
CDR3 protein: CASSDPGLAPQGEQFF

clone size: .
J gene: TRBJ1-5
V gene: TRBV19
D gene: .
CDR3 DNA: TGTGCCAGTAGTATAGTCTCGGGTCCCGATAGCAATCAGCCCCAGCATTTT
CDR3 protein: CASSIVSGPDSNQPQHF

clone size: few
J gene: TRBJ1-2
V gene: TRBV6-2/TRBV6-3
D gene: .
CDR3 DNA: TGTGCCAGCAGTTACCGCCTAGGGGATGTCTATGGCTACACCTTC
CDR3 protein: CASSYRLGDVYGYTF

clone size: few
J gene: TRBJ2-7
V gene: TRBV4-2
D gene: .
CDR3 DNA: TGTGCCAGCAGCCAAGATTTGTCCGGGGGGCATACCTACGAGCAGTACTTC
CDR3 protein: CASSQDLSGGHTYEQYF

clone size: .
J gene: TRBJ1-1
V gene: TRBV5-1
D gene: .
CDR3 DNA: TGCGCCAGCAGGGGAGGTAACACTGAAGCTTTCTTT
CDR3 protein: CASRGGNTEAFF

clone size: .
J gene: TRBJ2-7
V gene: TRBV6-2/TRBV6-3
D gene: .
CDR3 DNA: TGTGCCAGCACCCTGGACGGAAGCTACGAGCAGTACTTC
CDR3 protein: CASTLDGSYEQYF

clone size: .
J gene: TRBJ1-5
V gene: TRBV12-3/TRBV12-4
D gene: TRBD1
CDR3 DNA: TGTGCCAGCAGTTCAGAGCAGGGGGGTCAGCCCCAGCATTTT
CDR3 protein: CASSSEQGGQPQHF

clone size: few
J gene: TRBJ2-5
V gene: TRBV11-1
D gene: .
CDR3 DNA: TGTGCCAGCAGCCCGTCCCAGGTCAGACAAGAGACCCAGTACTTC
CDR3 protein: CASSPSQVRQETQYF

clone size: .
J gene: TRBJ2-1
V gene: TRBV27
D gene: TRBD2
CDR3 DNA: TGTGCCAGCACCCTCGGACTAGCGGGGGACAATGAGCAGTTCTTC
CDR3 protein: CASTLGLAGDNEQFF

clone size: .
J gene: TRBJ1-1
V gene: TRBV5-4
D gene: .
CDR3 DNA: TGTGCCAGCAGCTACTTCGCTAACACTGAAGCTTTCTTT
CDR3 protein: CASSYFANTEAFF

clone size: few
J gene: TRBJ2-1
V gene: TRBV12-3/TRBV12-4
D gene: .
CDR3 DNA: TGTGCCAGCAGCCAGAGCCGCCGGGACGGCCCCTACAATGAGCAGTTCTTC
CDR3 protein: CASSQSRRDGPYNEQFF

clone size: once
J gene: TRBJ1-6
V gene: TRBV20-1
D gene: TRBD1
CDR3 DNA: TGCAGTGCTAGAGATCGACAGGGGGCTCGGTCACCCCTCCACTTT
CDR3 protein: CSARDRQGARSPLHF

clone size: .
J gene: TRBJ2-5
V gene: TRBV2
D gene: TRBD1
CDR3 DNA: TGTGCCAGCCGACTCGGGACAGGAACTCAAGAGACCCAGTACTTC
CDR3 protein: CASRLGTGTQETQYF

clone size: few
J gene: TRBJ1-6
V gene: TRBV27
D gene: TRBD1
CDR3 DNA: TGTGCCAGCAGTCGAACAGGGGGCGATAATTCACCCCTCCACTTT
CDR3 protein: CASSRTGGDNSPLHF

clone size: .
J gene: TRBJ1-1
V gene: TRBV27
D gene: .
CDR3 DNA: TGTGCCAGCAGTTTCAATCAGGGCCACACTGAAGCTTTCTTT
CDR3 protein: CASSFNQGHTEAFF

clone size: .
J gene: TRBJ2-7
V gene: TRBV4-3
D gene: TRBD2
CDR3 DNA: TGCGCCAGCAGCCAAGAGGGGATTGGGCTAGCGGGGCTCTACGAGCAGTACTTC
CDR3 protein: CASSQEGIGLAGLYEQYF

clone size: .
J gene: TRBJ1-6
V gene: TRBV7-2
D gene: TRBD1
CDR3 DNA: TGTGCCAGCAGCTTTAGCACAGGGGATTCACCCCTCCACTTT
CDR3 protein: CASSFSTGDSPLHF

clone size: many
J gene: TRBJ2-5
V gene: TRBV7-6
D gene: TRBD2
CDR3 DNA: TGTGCCAGCAGCGATAGGAGTCTAGCGGATTACCAAGAGACCCAGTACTTC
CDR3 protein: CASSDRSLADYQETQYF

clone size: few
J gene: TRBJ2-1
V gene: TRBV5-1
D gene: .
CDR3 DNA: TGCGCCAGCAGCTTGGAAGGAGGACTCCCGTCGGAGCAGTTCTTC
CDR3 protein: CASSLEGGLPSEQFF

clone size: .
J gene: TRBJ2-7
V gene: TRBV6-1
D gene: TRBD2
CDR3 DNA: TGTGCCAGCAGAATTTCGGCCGCTAGCGGGTCCGCCTACGAGCAGTACTTC
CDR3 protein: CASRISAASGSAYEQYF

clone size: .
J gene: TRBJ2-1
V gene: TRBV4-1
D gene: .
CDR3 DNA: TGTGCCAGCAGCCCCCCCGGGGTGAGCACTGAGCAGTTCTTC
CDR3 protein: CASSPPGVSTEQFF

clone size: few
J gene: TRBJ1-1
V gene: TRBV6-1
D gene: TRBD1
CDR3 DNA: TGTGCCAGCAGTCTGAGGACAGGGGGCACTGAAGCTTTCTTT
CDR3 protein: CASSLRTGGTEAFF

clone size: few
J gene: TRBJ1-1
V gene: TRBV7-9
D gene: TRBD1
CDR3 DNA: TGTGCCAGCAGCCCGTGGACAGGGCTGGACACTGAAGCTTTCTTT
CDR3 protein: CASSPWTGLDTEAFF

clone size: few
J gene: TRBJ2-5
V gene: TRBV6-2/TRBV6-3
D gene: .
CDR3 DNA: TGTGCCAGCATTAGGGACCTACAAGAGACCCAGTACTTC
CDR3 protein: CASIRDLQETQYF

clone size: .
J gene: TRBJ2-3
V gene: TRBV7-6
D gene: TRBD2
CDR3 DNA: TGTGCCAGCAGCCCACTAGCGGGTGTAGAAGATACGCAGTATTTT
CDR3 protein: CASSPLAGVEDTQYF

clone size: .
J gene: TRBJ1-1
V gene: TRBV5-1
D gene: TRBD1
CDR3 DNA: TGCGCCAGCAGCTTGGTTGGACAGGGGGACACTGAAGCTTTCTTT
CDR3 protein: CASSLVGQGDTEAFF

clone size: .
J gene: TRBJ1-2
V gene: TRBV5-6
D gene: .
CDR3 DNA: TGTGCCAGCAGCTTGATTAACTATGGCTACACCTTC
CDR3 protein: CASSLINYGYTF

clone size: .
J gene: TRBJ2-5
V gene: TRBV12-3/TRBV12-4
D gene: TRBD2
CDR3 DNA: TGTGCCAGCAGTTTGTTTAGCGGGGGGCACCCCCAGTACTTC
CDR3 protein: CASSLFSGGHPQYF

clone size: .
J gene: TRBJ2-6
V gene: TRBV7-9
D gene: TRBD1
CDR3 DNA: TGTGCCATCCCGAGCTGGGACAGGACCACCTCTGGGGCCAACGTCCTGACTTTC
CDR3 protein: CAIPSWDRTTSGANVLTF

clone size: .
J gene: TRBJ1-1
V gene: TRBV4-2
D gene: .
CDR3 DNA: TGTGCCAGCAGCCAAGATGTAGGGGCGAACACTGAAGCTTTCTTT
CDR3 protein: CASSQDVGANTEAFF

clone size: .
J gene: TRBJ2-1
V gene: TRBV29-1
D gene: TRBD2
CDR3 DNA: TGCAGCGTTGAAGTGGCTAGCGGGGGAAGTGAGCAGTTCTTC
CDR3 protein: CSVEVASGGSEQFF

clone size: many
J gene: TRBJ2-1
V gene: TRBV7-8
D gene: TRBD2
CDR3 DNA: TGTGCCAGCAGATACGGTCTAGCGGGGGGCAGTCTATACAATGAGCAGTTCTTC
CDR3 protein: CASRYGLAGGSLYNEQFF

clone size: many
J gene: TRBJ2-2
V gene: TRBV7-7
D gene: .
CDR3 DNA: TGTGCTAGCAGCTTGGGACAGAACACCGGGGAGCTGTTTTTT
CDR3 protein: CASSLGQNTGELFF

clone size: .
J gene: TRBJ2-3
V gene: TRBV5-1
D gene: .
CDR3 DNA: TGCGCCAGCAGATACGACCCGGAAACAGATACGCAGTATTTT
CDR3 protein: CASRYDPETDTQYF

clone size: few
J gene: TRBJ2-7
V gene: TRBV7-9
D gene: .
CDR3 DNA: TGTGCCAGCAGCTTAGCAGGACCCGAGCAGTACTTC
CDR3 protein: CASSLAGPEQYF

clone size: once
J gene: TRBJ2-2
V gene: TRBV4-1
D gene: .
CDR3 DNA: TGCGCCAGCAGCCAAGACCGCAGGGAGCTGTTTTTT
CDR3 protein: CASSQDRRELFF